The following is a T cell receptor (beta chain) sequence with its context. The data were taken from a study of OX40 agonist ivuxolimab in advanced cancers. The germline CDR1 and CDR2 sequences are SGHTA and FQGNSA. Trimming cost V 5 bases and J 7 bases; bases outside gene matches: 6. CDR3 length: 15 residues. TCRdb keeps only in-frame clones here, not all; method: immunoSEQ multiplex PCR. The table records about 38,000 clones, roughly 90% of them present only once. J is TRBJ2-1 and V is TRBV7-2; 12 positions match TRBD2. The input for sequencing was CD4+ or CD8+ T cells sorted from blood, taken in a trial of the OX40 agonist ivuxolimab. The clonotype was recovered from an adult with an advanced solid tumor such as melanoma, head and neck, liver or kidney cancer. CDR3 protein: CASSPGLAGWNEQFF. The CDR3 nucleotides read TGTGCCAGCAGCCCCGGACTAGCGGGGTGGAATGAGCAGTTCTTC.